Reported below is one T cell receptor beta chain. Its antigen is currently unknown. The sample comes from a study of cytomegalovirus exposure and HLA in healthy donors. About the study: Tens of millions of unique TCRs from HLA-typed donors made up an early data release. Overall study findings and caveats: Productive status was seen about 90% or about 30% of the time for most TCR beta V segments in an earlier analysis.

Primers included in the PCR were 60 Vbeta and 13 Jbeta primers. The protocol was immunoSEQ multiplex PCR, while the TCRdb copy is restricted to in-frame clones and leaves out a portion. Of about 160,000 clones in the sample, around 72% were seen once. The CDR3 sequence is 12 residues long. V lost 6 bases to trimming and J lost 4 bases, with 7 bases between them. Germline CDR1 reads SGHVS; CDR2 reads FNYEAQ. This chain joins TRBV7-6 and TRBJ1-5; D is perhaps TRBD1 (5 bases). The sequence came from a man between 45 and 60 years old in good health and CMV-seronegative. The specimen sequenced was PBMCs. CDR3 loop: CASRGGNQPQHF. CDR3 bases: TGTGCCAGCAGGGGGGGGAATCAGCCCCAGCATTTT.